These 29 T cell receptor beta chains originate from one sample sequenced in a study of tumor-infiltrating lymphocytes in primary liver carcinoma. cDNA specific to TCR beta was made from around 530 ng of total RNA, with a constant-region primer employed for priming. Modified slightly, ARM-PCR produced TCR beta libraries over three nested multiplex PCR rounds. Rounds one and two of PCR, each of 10 cycles, were primed with TRBV1-TRBV30 forward primers and a C-beta reverse primer. A single record per CDR3 protein comes from TCRdb applying MiXCR to the multiplex PCR reads. The sample yields about 320,000 distinct CDR3 sequences, nearly 60% seen once. Germline DNA was also extracted, and blood RNA was taken from unsorted whole blood. The sample taken for sequencing was peripheral blood. The receptors shown here come from a woman in her 30s with primary liver carcinoma and hepatitis B virus infection.

This clonotype was seen repeatedly, ten times or more. This chain connects TRBV29-1 to TRBJ1-2; D unclear. CDR3 size: 12 residues. Per the germline V gene, CDR1 is SQVTM and CDR2 is ANQGSEA. V was trimmed by 4 bases and J by 7 bases, leaving 13 bases between them. The CDR3 protein is CSVASGFGGYTF. In DNA, the CDR3 is TGCAGCGTTGCTTCAGGTTTCGGTGGCTACACCTTC.

This clonotype has just a few counts. V and J are TRBV10-3 and TRBJ2-3, with 7 positions matching TRBD2. Per germline, CDR1 ENHRY and CDR2 SYGVKD. The ends lost 4 bases at V and 0 bases at J; junction bases unmatched: 1. The CDR3 totals 14 residues. This CDR3 reads CAISARESTDTQYF. The CDR3 DNA reads TGTGCCATCAGTGCGCGGGAGAGCACAGATACGCAGTATTTT.

Comments on this clonotype: A much bigger clone sits one base away, suggesting this may be a read error. The chain combines TRBV6-5 with TRBJ2-2; 7 bases map to TRBD2. V shed 2 bases and J 1 base; nucleotides not matched to a gene: 4. The CDR3 totals 16 residues. Germline V gives CDR1 MNHEY, CDR2 SVGAGI. The CDR3 DNA reads as TGTGCCAGCAGTTACGGTACTAGCGAGAACACCGGGGAGCTGTTTTTT. This gives the protein CASSYGTSENTGELFF.

This clonotype occurred many times. The chain has TRBV29-1 and TRBJ2-5; no firm D call. The CDR3 sequence is 11 residues long. Germline V gives CDR1 SQVTM, CDR2 ANQGSEA. Between the trimmed V and J ends, which lost 4 bases and 7 bases, there was a span of 10 bases. In DNA, the CDR3 is TGCAGCGTTGGGGCAGGCGCGACCCAGTACTTC. It is translated as CSVGAGATQYF.

Of note for this clonotype: This may be a read error, as it is one base from a much larger clone. The V call is TRBV6-2 or TRBV6-3, the J call TRBJ2-5; no clear D gene. The V end lost 6 bases, the J end lost 2 bases, and 16 bases lay between the germline ends. The CDR3 has 15 residues. The germline CDR1 and CDR2 sequences are MNHEY and SVGEGT. The CDR3 spells CASREIGRNQETQYF. The CDR3 DNA sequence: TGTGCCAGCAGGGAGATAGGACGGAATCAAGAGACCCAGTACTTC.

This clonotype was counted only a few times. With a much larger clone just one base away, this may be a read error. No conserved phenylalanine or tryptophan ends this CDR3, so it is likely a read error. The V gene is TRBV10-2, the J gene TRBJ2-5; unclear D gene. V shed 6 bases and J shed 5 bases, with 1 base lying between them. The CDR3 consists of 9 residues. The germline V gene encodes CDR1 WSHSY and CDR2 SAAADI. The chain's CDR3 is CASRETQYL. CDR3 bases: TGCGCCAGCAGGGAGACCCAGTACCTC.

As concerns this clonotype: A single base separates this from a much larger clone, so it may be a read error. The rearrangement joins TRBV12-3 or TRBV12-4 to TRBJ2-1; D is uncertain. The CDR3 contains 11 residues. This chain's CDR3 is CACSLVREQFF. For the CDR3, the DNA is TGTGCCTGCAGTTTAGTGCGTGAGCAGTTCTTC.

This chain connects TRBV12-3 or TRBV12-4 to TRBJ1-5; 7 bases line up with TRBD1. The J call is in doubt because the DNA end fits TRBJ2-3 better. CDR3 length equals 13 residues. The CDR3, as DNA: TGTGCCAGCAGTTCAGGGATGGGACAGCCCCAGTATTTT. Amino acids: CASSSGMGQPQYF.

The chain employs TRBV7-9 and TRBJ2-2, with D unresolved. This CDR3 region has 12 residues. Per germline, CDR1 SEHNR and CDR2 FQNEAQ (reference sequence). Trimming took 5 bases from V and 12 from J, leaving 13 bases between them. The CDR3 DNA reads TGTGCCAGCAGCCCAAGTGTCTGGAAGCTGTTTTTT. Translated, it gives CASSPSVWKLFF.

At least ten counts were recorded for this clonotype. The chain is built from TRBV4-1 and TRBJ2-1; no clear D. Trimming took 0 bases from V and 12 from J, leaving 12 bases between them. The CDR3 contains 13 residues. The V gene's germline CDR1 is MGHRA and CDR2 YSYEKL. Here the CDR3 reads CASSQDIRWGQFF. Here the CDR3 DNA reads TGCGCCAGCAGCCAAGATATTCGTTGGGGGCAGTTCTTC.

This chain uses TRBV19 with TRBJ1-5; tentative D call: TRBD1 (5 bases). From germline, CDR1 is LNHDA and CDR2 SQIVND (reference sequence). Between the trimmed V and J ends, which lost 3 bases and 4 bases, there was a span of 10 bases. The CDR3 contains 14 residues. The CDR3 loop is CASSMGVGNQPQHF. CDR3 DNA: TGTGCCAGTAGTATGGGGGTGGGGAATCAGCCCCAGCATTTT.

Concerning this clonotype itself: Mismatch with germline at one junction end may stem from a read error. The CDR3 coding sequence is TGTGCCAGCAGCTTCGCTAGCGGGAACTCCTACGATGAGCAGTTCTTC. It specifies CASSFASGNSYDEQFF. V gene TRBV11-2 combines with J gene TRBJ2-1; 9 positions match TRBD2. Germline V gene lookup returns CDR1 SGHAT and CDR2 FQNNGV. CDR3 length: 16 residues. Filled out from reference TRBV11-2 and TRBJ2-1, the complete variable domain reads EAGVAQSPRYKIIEKRQSVAFWCNPISGHATLYWYQQILGQGPKLLIQFQNNGVVDDSQLPKDRFSAERLKGVDSTLKIQPAKLEDSAVYLCASSFASGNSYDEQFFGPGTRLTVL.

This clonotype was seen only a few times. The chain carries TRBV6-1 and TRBJ1-4; 7 bases line up with TRBD1. V shed 4 bases, J shed 8 bases, and the junction held 10 bases outside the gene matches. CDR3 length: 15 amino acids. The V gene's germline CDR1 is MNHNS and CDR2 SASEGT. The CDR3 loop reads CASSGRDSPGEKLFF. The CDR3 bases are TGTGCCAGCAGTGGTAGGGACAGTCCGGGAGAAAAACTGTTTTTT.

The rearrangement uses TRBV11-3 and TRBJ2-5, with D tentatively TRBD2 (6 bases). V shed 7 bases and J shed 4 bases, with 25 bases lying between them. Per the germline V gene, CDR1 is SGHNT and CDR2 is YENEEA. This CDR3 has 17 amino acids. In DNA, the CDR3 is TGTGCCAGCAACCCTCGACGCGGACTATACGGGTCAGAGACCCAGTACTTC. Its protein is CASNPRRGLYGSETQYF.

The genes are TRBV29-1 and TRBJ1-4, with 10 bases that match TRBD1. The junction had 8 bases not matched to a gene; V was cut back by 6 bases and J by 7 bases. Per the germline V gene, CDR1 is SQVTM and CDR2 is ANQGSEA. The CDR3 consists of 14 residues. The CDR3 protein is CSVSQTGGCEKLFF. CDR3 bases: TGCAGCGTCTCTCAGACAGGGGGCTGTGAAAAACTGTTTTTT.

This clonotype was observed a handful of times. The chain combines TRBV5-4 with TRBJ1-2; no firm D call. This CDR3 has 12 amino acids. Germline lookup yields CDR1 SGHNT and CDR2 YYREEE (reference sequence). V was shortened by 3 bases and J by 4 bases, with 7 bases between the two germline ends. CDR3 coding DNA: TGTGCCAGCAGCTCCTCAGGCTATGGCTACACCTTC. Protein product: CASSSSGYGYTF.

The rearrangement links TRBV12-3 or TRBV12-4 to TRBJ1-2; 8 nucleotides line up with TRBD1. The CDR3 contains 13 residues. J was trimmed by 8 bases and V by 5 bases; bases with no gene match: 7. The CDR3 region is CASSPGGAEGYTF. CDR3 in DNA: TGTGCCAGCAGTCCAGGGGGCGCCGAAGGCTACACCTTC.

As regards this clonotype: The junction departs from the called germline gene at one end, perhaps through a read error. The V call is TRBV28, the J call TRBJ2-3; either TRBD1 or TRBD2 may supply D (5 bases each). The CDR3 covers 15 residues. Germline lookup yields CDR1 MDHEN and CDR2 SYDVKM. The CDR3 nucleotides are TGTGCCAGCAGTTTAATCGGGATCAGCACAGGTACGCAGTATTTT. Translating gives CASSLIGISTGTQYF.

The V call is TRBV29-1, the J call TRBJ2-3; D not resolved. CDR3 length: 15 residues. V shed 5 bases and J shed 0 bases, with 15 bases lying between them. Germline loops: CDR1 SQVTM, CDR2 ANQGSEA. CDR3 DNA sequence: TGCAGCGTTACCCCGAAGAGGCTGAGCACAGATACGCAGTATTTT. Translation: CSVTPKRLSTDTQYF.

This clonotype was found a few times. The V gene is TRBV6-2 or TRBV6-3, the J gene TRBJ1-6; TRBD1 matches at 7 bases. The CDR3 totals 13 residues. The V and J ends lost 9 bases and 5 bases, in that order; junction bases with no gene match: 4. Germline lookup yields CDR1 MNHEY and CDR2 SVGEGT. The CDR3 region is CASRDSHNSPLHF. The CDR3 coding sequence is TGTGCCAGTCGGGACAGCCATAATTCACCCCTCCACTTT.

V is TRBV11-2 and J is TRBJ2-7, with a weak D call TRBD1 (5 bases). Germline-derived CDR1 and CDR2 are SGHAT and FQNNGV. Trimming left V 2 bases short and J 12 bases short, with 20 bases between. This CDR3 is 14 amino acids long. The CDR3 protein is CASSLSTCRAVRYF. CDR3 sequence (DNA): TGTGCCAGCAGCTTATCGACTTGCAGGGCGGTGCGGTACTTC.

Comments on this clonotype: The junction shows a germline mismatch at one end, possibly a read error. The chain recombines TRBV11-2 with TRBJ2-7; 8 bases are shared with TRBD2. CDR1 and CDR2 from the germline V gene are SGHAT and FQNNGV. There are 16 residues in the CDR3. The CDR3 spells CASSLGSGTRWNVQYF. DNA of the CDR3: TGCGCCAGCAGCTTAGGATCCGGGACTAGGTGGAACGTGCAGTATTTC.

This clonotype was counted only a few times. V gene TRBV28 combines with J gene TRBJ1-6, with TRBD1 as a possible D gene (5 bases). Trimming cost V 5 bases and J 4 bases, with 12 bases left between them. The CDR3 contains 15 residues. Germline CDR1 is MDHEN and CDR2 is SYDVKM. CDR3 amino acids: CASSPRTQYNSPLHF. The CDR3 nucleotides read TGTGCCAGCAGTCCACGGACACAGTATAATTCACCCCTCCACTTT.

To note about this clonotype: This may arise from a read error, as a much more abundant clone is one base away. The genes are TRBV12-3 or TRBV12-4 and TRBJ2-7, with D perhaps matching TRBD1 (6 bases). Trimming left V 6 bases short and J 4 bases short, with 19 bases between. CDR3 length equals 15 residues. The CDR3 loop reads CASSPGEQRGYEQYF. In DNA form, the CDR3 reads TGTGCCAGCAGCCCGGGTGAGCAGAGGGGGTACGAGCAGTACTTC.

A note on this clonotype: Given a much more abundant clone one base away, this may be a read error. The rearrangement joins TRBV12-3 or TRBV12-4 to TRBJ2-6, with TRBD1 as a possible D gene (6 bases). The CDR3 contains 14 residues. CDR3 nucleotides: TGTGCCAGCAGCCCCAGGGGTGGGGTCAACGTCCTGACTTTC. It is translated as CASSPRGGVNVLTF.

A word on this clonotype: A read error may produce the germline difference seen at one junction end. The chain combines TRBV11-2 with TRBJ2-2; 8 nucleotides match TRBD2. From germline, CDR1 is SGHAT and CDR2 FQNNGV. CDR3 length: 16 residues. In DNA, the CDR3 is TGTACCAGTAGCTTAGAGGGTAGCGGGATTGGCGGGGAGCTGTTTTTT. Translated, it gives CTSSLEGSGIGGELFF.

This clonotype appeared once. A read error may account for a junction end that differs from germline. V and J are TRBV29-1 and TRBJ1-1; D call uncertain. The CDR3 length is 13 residues. CDR1 is SQVTM and CDR2 is ANQGSEA in the germline V gene. CDR3 amino acids: CSALRELNTEALF. CDR3 in DNA: TGCAGCGCGCTTAGGGAGTTGAACACTGAAGCTCTCTTT.

This clonotype was observed many times. Being one base from a much bigger clone, this may be a read error. This rearrangement joins TRBV11-3 to TRBJ2-1; tentative D call: TRBD2 (6 bases). The CDR3 runs to 14 residues. CDR1 SGHNT and CDR2 YENEEA come from the germline V gene. Here the CDR3 DNA reads TGTGCCAGCAGCTTGGATAGCGGCTACAATGAGCAGCTCTTC. Amino acid sequence: CASSLDSGYNEQLF.

About this clonotype itself: Possible read error: a much larger clone is one base away. The J gene is TRBJ2-3, the V gene TRBV11-2; D might be TRBD1 or TRBD2, each matching 5 bases. CDR1 is SGHAT and CDR2 is FQNNGV in the germline V gene. V lost 6 bases and J lost 3, with 16 bases in between. This CDR3 comprises 15 residues. The CDR3 DNA sequence: TGTGCCAGCAGATCCCCGGGACCGGGGACAGATACGCAGTATTTT. The encoded protein is CASRSPGPGTDTQYF.